This T cell receptor beta chain was documented in a study of T cells after yellow fever vaccination. Study findings and constraints: Researchers noted that a small share of clonotypes showed up in both CD4 and CD8 compartments. Peaking on day 5 versus 15, the secondary response was faster but weaker.

TCR cDNA, made by 5'RACE template switching, carried an added universal primer site and UMIs. TCRdb analysed the 5' RACE reads with MiXCR anew, one entry per CDR3 protein. The sample holds hundreds of thousands of distinct CDR3 sequences, less than 20% seen once. This clonotype occurred a few times. Its antigen is currently unknown. At one boundary the junction diverges from the germline segment, which might be a read error. Germline CDR1 SGHTA, CDR2 FQGNSA. The CDR3 spans 12 residues. The source was PBMCs, collected about 5 days after the first yellow fever vaccination. The chain employs TRBV7-2 and TRBJ2-7, with D tentatively TRBD2 (7 bases). The TCR was taken from a man aged 18 to 30 who received the YFV17D yellow fever vaccine. CDR3 nucleotide sequence: TGTGCCAGCAGCTTAGAGGGGGGGAGCCGGGCGTTC. This codes for CASSLEGGSRAF. Looking up the rest from reference TRBV7-2 and TRBJ2-7 gives the full variable domain: GAGVSQSPSNKVTEKGKDVELRCDPISGHTALYWYRQSLGQGLEFLIYFQGNSAPDKSGLPSDRFSAERTGGSVSTLTIQRTQQEDSAVYLCASSLEGGSRAFGPGTRLTVT.